One and the same sample provided the 14 T cell receptor beta chains below, sequenced in a study of shared clonotypes between healthy human individuals. TCRdb's copy holds only in-frame clones and misses some; the assay was immunoSEQ multiplex PCR. The sample gives millions of clones, approximately 93% of which show up once; around 0.4% is in the top ten. Sequenced input: naive CD4+ T cells from PBMCs. Subset specified: CD45RA+ positively selected. The receptors originated from a man aged 18 to 29 in good health. Some clones in this sample may be carry-over from other donors' samples.

The chain employs TRBV4-1 and TRBJ1-2; no clear D. Looked up from germline, CDR1 is MGHRA and CDR2 is YSYEKL. Trimming left V 0 bases short and J 0 bases short, with 11 bases between. The CDR3 spans 16 residues. The CDR3 here is CASSQERSRANYGYTF. The CDR3 bases are TGCGCCAGCAGCCAAGAGCGCTCCCGCGCTAACTATGGCTACACCTTC.

V is TRBV2 and J is TRBJ2-3; TRBD2 aligns across 8 bases. Trimming cost V 4 bases and J 2 bases; bases outside gene matches: 5. The CDR3 totals 15 residues. The germline CDR1 and CDR2 sequences are SNHLY and FYNNEI. In DNA form, the CDR3 reads TGTGCCAGCAGTGTAGGAGCGGGAGCCACAGATACGCAGTATTTT. Protein sequence: CASSVGAGATDTQYF.

The chain is built from TRBV19 and TRBJ2-7, with 8 bases lining up with TRBD1. Unmatched junction bases numbered 9, after V lost 6 bases and J lost 2 bases. The CDR3 has 15 amino acids. CDR1 is LNHDA, CDR2 SQIVND, per germline (reference sequence). The DNA of the CDR3 is TGTGCCAGTAGATGGGGGACAGGTCCAACCTACGAGCAGTACTTC. Translating it yields CASRWGTGPTYEQYF. The variable domain in full, completed from reference TRBV19 and TRBJ2-7, reads DGGITQSPKYLFRKEGQNVTLSCEQNLNHDAMYWYRQDPGQGLRLIYYSQIVNDFQKGDIAEGYSVSREKKESFPLTVTSAQKNPTAFYLCASRWGTGPTYEQYFGPGTRLTVT.

The chain joins TRBV29-1 to TRBJ2-1; no definite D call. The CDR3 is 12 amino acids. Trimming left V 4 bases short and J 1 base short, with 5 bases between. Germline lookup yields CDR1 SQVTM and CDR2 ANQGSEA. The CDR3 DNA is TGCAGCGTTGGAGAGTCCTACAATGAGCAGTTCTTC. Protein product: CSVGESYNEQFF.

This rearrangement joins TRBV5-1 to TRBJ2-7; D ambiguous. The CDR3 contains 15 residues. Germline CDR1 is SGHRS and CDR2 is YFSETQ. V was trimmed by 3 bases and J by 2 bases, leaving 15 bases between them. The CDR3 nucleotides are TGCGCCAGCAGCTCTCAGTCCCCCGGGCCCTACGAGCAGTACTTC. Its protein product is CASSSQSPGPYEQYF.

Details on this clone: Additional DNA sequences in this sample encode the identical CDR3. This chain links TRBV6-1 with TRBJ2-5; 7 nucleotides line up with TRBD1. V shed 3 bases and J 5 bases; nucleotides not matched to a gene: 3. CDR3 length equals 13 residues. Germline lookup yields CDR1 MNHNS and CDR2 SASEGT. The CDR3 DNA is TGTGCCAGCAGTGAGACAGGGTGGGAGACCCAGTACTTC. Amino acid sequence: CASSETGWETQYF.

V gene TRBV28 combines with J gene TRBJ2-7; D ambiguous. The CDR3 spans 13 residues. The V end was cut by 3 bases, the J end by 5 bases, with 11 bases between. Germline V gives CDR1 MDHEN, CDR2 SYDVKM. CDR3 nucleotides: TGTGCCAGCAGTTTTGTGTCCCCCCACGAGCAGTACTTC. Protein sequence: CASSFVSPHEQYF.

The gene calls are TRBV28 and TRBJ2-1, with 7 bases lining up with TRBD2. The CDR3 contains 16 residues. V was pared by 2 bases and J by 6 bases, with 10 bases of the junction left unmatched. Germline lookup yields CDR1 MDHEN and CDR2 SYDVKM. For the CDR3, the DNA is TGTGCCAGCAGTTTAGGGGGGACTACCGGGGTCAATGAGCAGTTCTTC. This encodes CASSLGGTTGVNEQFF.

The gene calls are TRBV5-1 and TRBJ2-7, with D unclear. V lost 0 bases to trimming and J lost 5 bases, with 9 bases between them. From germline, CDR1 is SGHRS and CDR2 YFSETQ. The length of the CDR3 is 13 residues. Here the CDR3 DNA reads TGCGCCAGCAGCTTGGATGGGAAGGACGAGCAGTACTTC. Encoded protein: CASSLDGKDEQYF. The complete variable domain, with remaining parts taken from reference TRBV5-1 and TRBJ2-7, reads KAGVTQTPRYLIKTRGQQVTLSCSPISGHRSVSWYQQTPGQGLQFLFEYFSETQRNKGNFPGRFSGRQFSNSRSEMNVSTLELGDSALYLCASSLDGKDEQYFGPGTRLTVT.

This clone was counted once. This chain links TRBV4-1 with TRBJ1-4; possible D gene TRBD1, 5 bases. The CDR3 spans 13 residues. Trimming removed 4 bases from V and 7 bases from J, with 10 bases in between. Germline CDR1 is MGHRA and CDR2 is YSYEKL. In nucleotides, the CDR3 is TGCGCCAGCAGCCTCGCAAGGGGTGAAAAACTGTTTTTT. Residues: CASSLARGEKLFF.

As concerns this clone: Other DNA sequences from this sample encode an identical CDR3 as well. The chain recombines TRBV7-9 with TRBJ2-5; 9 bases are a match to TRBD1. Trimming took 3 bases from V and 1 from J; bases not matched to a gene: 3. Germline-derived CDR1 and CDR2 are SEHNR and FQNEAQ (reference sequence). The CDR3 spans 15 residues. The CDR3 is CASSLGTGFQETQYF. In nucleotides, the CDR3 is TGTGCCAGCAGCTTGGGGACAGGGTTCCAAGAGACCCAGTACTTC.

The chain couples TRBV6-5 to TRBJ2-5, with D uncertain. The CDR3 contains 13 residues. The germline V gene has CDR1 MNHEY and CDR2 SVGAGI. With 8 bases removed from V and 1 base from J, the gap between germline ends came to 11 bases. The CDR3 sequence is CASRSRIQETQYF. The CDR3, as DNA: TGTGCCAGCCGTTCGAGAATCCAAGAGACCCAGTACTTC.

The CDR3 sequence is CASSFGGSYNEQFF. The DNA for the CDR3 is TGTGCCAGCAGCTTTGGTGGGTCCTACAATGAGCAGTTCTTC. J is TRBJ2-1 and V is TRBV7-8, with D hard to call. Germline-derived CDR1 and CDR2 are SGHVS and FQNEAQ. Between the trimmed V and J ends, which lost 3 bases and 1 base, there was a span of 7 bases. This CDR3 region has 14 residues.

With respect to this clone: This sample includes further DNA sequences coding for the same CDR3. The rearrangement links TRBV7-2 to TRBJ2-5, with a possible D match to TRBD1 (5 bases). CDR3 length: 15 amino acids. Trimming removed 1 base at V and 2 bases at J, with 11 bases between. Germline V CDR1 and CDR2: SGHTA, FQGNSA. CDR3 bases: TGTGCCAGCAGCTTAGTAAGGGGATTGCAAGAGACCCAGTACTTC. Its protein product is CASSLVRGLQETQYF.